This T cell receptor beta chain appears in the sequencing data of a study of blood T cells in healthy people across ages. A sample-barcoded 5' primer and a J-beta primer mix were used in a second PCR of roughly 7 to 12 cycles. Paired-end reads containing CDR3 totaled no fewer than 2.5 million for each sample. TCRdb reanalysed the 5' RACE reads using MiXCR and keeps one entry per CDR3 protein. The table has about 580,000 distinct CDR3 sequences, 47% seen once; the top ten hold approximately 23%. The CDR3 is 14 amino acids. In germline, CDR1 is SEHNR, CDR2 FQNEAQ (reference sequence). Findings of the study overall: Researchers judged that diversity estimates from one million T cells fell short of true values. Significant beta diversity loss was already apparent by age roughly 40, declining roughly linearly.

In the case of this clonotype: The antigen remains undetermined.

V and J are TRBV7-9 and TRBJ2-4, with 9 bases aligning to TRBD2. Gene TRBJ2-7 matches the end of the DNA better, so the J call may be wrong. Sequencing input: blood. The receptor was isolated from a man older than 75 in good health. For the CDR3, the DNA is TGTGCCAGCAGCTTCGCTAGCGGGGTGTACGAGCAGTACTTC. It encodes CASSFASGVYEQYF.